This TCR beta chain is from a study of blood T cells in healthy people across ages. The CDR3 spans 13 residues. V gave up 6 bases and J gave up 5 bases, with 17 bases separating them. Germline loops: CDR1 DFQATT, CDR2 SNEGSKA (reference sequence). Extraction of total RNA produced a minimum of 5 micrograms from each sample. Sample-barcoded 5' priming and a J-beta primer mix drove a second PCR of about 7 to 12 cycles. TCRdb used MiXCR to reprocess the 5' RACE reads, holding one entry per CDR3 protein. The sample consists of 380,000 or so distinct CDR3 sequences, approximately 51% of them appearing once. To note about this clonotype: What it recognizes is unknown.

Points from the study as a whole: Correlation between TCR beta diversity and naive T cell percentage was strong.

Sequenced input: blood. The chain recombines TRBV20-1 with TRBJ2-7, with D perhaps being TRBD1 or TRBD2 (5 bases each). This clonotype was sampled from a man between 60 and 70 years old in good health. CDR3 loop: CSALGATRDEQYF. The CDR3 DNA follows: TGCAGTGCCCTCGGGGCAACGCGGGACGAGCAGTACTTC.